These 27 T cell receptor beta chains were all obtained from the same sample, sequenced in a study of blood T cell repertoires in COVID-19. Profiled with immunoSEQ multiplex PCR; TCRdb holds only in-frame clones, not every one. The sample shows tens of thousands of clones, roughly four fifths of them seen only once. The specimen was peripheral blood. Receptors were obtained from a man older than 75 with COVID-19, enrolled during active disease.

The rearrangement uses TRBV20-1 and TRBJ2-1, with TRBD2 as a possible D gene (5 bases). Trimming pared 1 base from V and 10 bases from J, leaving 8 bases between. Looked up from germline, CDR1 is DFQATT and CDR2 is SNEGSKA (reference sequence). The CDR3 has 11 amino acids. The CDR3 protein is CSARASGEQFF. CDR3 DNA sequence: TGCAGTGCTAGAGCGTCGGGAGAGCAGTTCTTC.

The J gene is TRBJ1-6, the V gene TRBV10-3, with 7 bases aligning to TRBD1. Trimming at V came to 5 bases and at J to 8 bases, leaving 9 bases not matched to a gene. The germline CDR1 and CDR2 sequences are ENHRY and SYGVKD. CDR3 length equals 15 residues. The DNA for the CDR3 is TGTGCCATCAGTCAACAGGGGAACGGTGATTCACCCCTCCACTTT. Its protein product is CAISQQGNGDSPLHF.

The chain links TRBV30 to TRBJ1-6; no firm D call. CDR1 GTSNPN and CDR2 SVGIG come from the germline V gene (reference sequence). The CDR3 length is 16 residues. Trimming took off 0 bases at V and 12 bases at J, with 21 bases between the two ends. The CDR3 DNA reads TGTGCCTGGAGTGTCCAAACGTCGGAGGGTCGGAAACCCCTCCACTTT. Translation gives CAWSVQTSEGRKPLHF.

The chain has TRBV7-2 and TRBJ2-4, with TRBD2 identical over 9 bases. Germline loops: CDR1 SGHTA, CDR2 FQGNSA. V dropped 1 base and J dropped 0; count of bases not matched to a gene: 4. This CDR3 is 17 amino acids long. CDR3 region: CASSLVSSGIAKNIQYF. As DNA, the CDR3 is TGTGCCAGCAGCTTAGTATCTAGCGGGATAGCCAAAAACATTCAGTACTTC.

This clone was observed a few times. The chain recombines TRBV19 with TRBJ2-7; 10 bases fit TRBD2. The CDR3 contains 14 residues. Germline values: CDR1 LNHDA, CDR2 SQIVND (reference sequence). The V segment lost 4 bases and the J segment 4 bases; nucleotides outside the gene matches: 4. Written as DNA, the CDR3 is TGTGCCAGTAGTAGGGCTAGCGGGGGATACGAGCAGTACTTC. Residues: CASSRASGGYEQYF.

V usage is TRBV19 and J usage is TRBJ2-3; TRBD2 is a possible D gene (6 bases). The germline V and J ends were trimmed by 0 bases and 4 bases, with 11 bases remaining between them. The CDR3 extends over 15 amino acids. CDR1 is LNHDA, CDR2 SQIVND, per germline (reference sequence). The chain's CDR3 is CASSIEEGIPDTQYF. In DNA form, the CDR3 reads TGTGCCAGTAGTATAGAGGAGGGGATCCCAGATACGCAGTATTTT.

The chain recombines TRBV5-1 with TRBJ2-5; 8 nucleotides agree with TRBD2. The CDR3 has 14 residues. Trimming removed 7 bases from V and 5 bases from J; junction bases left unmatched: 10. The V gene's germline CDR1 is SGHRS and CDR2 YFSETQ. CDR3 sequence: CASSPGGARETQYF. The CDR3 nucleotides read TGCGCCAGCTCCCCCGGGGGGGCCAGGGAGACCCAGTACTTC.

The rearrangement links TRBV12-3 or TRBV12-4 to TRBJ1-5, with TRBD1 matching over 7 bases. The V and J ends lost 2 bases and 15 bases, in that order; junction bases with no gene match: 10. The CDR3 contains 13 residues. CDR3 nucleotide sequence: TGTGCCAGCAGTTTAAACGAGGGGGCTTTAGTGCATTTT. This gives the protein CASSLNEGALVHF.

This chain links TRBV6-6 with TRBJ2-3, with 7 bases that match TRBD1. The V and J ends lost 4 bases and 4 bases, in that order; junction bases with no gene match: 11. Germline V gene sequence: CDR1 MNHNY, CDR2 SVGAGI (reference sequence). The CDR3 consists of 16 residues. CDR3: CASSSNPPGQADTQYF. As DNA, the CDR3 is TGTGCCAGCAGTTCCAACCCGCCTGGACAGGCAGATACGCAGTATTTT.

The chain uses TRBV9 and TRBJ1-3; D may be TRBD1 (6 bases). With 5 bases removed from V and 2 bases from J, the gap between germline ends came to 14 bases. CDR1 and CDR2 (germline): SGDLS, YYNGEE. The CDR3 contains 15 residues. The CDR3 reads CASSTTGIAGNTIYF. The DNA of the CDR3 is TGTGCCAGCAGTACCACAGGGATTGCTGGAAACACCATATATTTT. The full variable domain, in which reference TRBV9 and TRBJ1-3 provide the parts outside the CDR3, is DSGVTQTPKHLITATGQRVTLRCSPRSGDLSVYWYQQSLDQGLQFLIQYYNGEERAKGNILERFSAQQFPDLHSELNLSSLELGDSALYFCASSTTGIAGNTIYFGEGSWLTVV.

The CDR3 nucleotides read TGTGCCAGCAGTTACGCAGGTGACGGGGAGCTGTTTTTT. It is translated as CASSYAGDGELFF. V is TRBV6-2 or TRBV6-3 and J is TRBJ2-2; no firm D call. The CDR3 loop spans 13 amino acids. Germline V gene data show CDR1 as MNHEY and CDR2 as SVGEGT. The ends were cut back, 2 bases at V and 7 bases at J, with 8 bases in the middle.

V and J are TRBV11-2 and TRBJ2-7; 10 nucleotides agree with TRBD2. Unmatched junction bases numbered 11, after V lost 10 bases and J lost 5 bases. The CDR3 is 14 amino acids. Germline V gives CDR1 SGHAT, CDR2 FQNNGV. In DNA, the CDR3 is TGTGCCACCGGTGGAGCGGGGGGGCCGAACGAGCAGTACTTC. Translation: CATGGAGGPNEQYF.

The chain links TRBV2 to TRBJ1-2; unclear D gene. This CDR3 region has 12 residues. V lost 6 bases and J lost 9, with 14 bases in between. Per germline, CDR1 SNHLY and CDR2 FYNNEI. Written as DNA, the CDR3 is TGTGCCAGCAGGCCCTTGGGCCCCCGCTACACCTTC. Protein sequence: CASRPLGPRYTF.

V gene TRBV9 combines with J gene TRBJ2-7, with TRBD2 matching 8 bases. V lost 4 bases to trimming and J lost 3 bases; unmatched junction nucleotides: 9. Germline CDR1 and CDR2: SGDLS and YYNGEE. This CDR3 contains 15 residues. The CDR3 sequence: CASSTSSGYLYEQYF. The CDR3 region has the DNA TGTGCCAGCAGCACATCTAGCGGGTACCTCTACGAGCAGTACTTC. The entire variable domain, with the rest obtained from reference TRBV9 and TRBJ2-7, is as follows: DSGVTQTPKHLITATGQRVTLRCSPRSGDLSVYWYQQSLDQGLQFLIQYYNGEERAKGNILERFSAQQFPDLHSELNLSSLELGDSALYFCASSTSSGYLYEQYFGPGTRLTVT.

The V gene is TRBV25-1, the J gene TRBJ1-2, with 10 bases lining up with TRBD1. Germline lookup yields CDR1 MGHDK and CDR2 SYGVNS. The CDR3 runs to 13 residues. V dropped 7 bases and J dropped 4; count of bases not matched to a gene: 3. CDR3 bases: TGTGCCAGCACCCGGACAGGGGGCTATGGCTACACCTTC. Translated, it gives CASTRTGGYGYTF.

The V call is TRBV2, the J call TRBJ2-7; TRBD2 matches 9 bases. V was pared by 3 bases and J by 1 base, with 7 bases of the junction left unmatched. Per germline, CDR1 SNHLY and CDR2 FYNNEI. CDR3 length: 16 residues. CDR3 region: CASSDRGLAGSYEQYF. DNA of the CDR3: TGTGCCAGCAGTGATAGGGGTCTAGCGGGATCCTACGAGCAGTACTTC.

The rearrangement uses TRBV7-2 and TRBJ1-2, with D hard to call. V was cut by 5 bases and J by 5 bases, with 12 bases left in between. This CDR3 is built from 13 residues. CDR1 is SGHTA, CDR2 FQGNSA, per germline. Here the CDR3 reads CASSQVGVYGYTF. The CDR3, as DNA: TGTGCCAGCAGCCAAGTGGGCGTTTATGGCTACACCTTC.

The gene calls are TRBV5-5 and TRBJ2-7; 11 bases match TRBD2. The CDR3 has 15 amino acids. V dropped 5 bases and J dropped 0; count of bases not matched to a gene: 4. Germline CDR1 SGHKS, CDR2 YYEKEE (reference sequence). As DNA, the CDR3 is TGTGCCAGCAGTCAGACTAGCGGGGTCTCCTACGAGCAGTACTTC. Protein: CASSQTSGVSYEQYF.

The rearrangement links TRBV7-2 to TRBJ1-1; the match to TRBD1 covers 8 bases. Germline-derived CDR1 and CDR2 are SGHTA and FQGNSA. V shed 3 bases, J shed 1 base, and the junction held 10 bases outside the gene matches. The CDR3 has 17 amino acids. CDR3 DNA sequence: TGTGCCAGCAGCTTGACTCCGACAGGGGCCTCGAACACTGAAGCTTTCTTT. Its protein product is CASSLTPTGASNTEAFF.

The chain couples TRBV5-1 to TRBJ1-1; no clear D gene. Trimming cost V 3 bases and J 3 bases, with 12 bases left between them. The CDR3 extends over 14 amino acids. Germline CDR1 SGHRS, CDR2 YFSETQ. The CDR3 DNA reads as TGCGCCAGCAGCTCCGGGGTCTCGTACACTGAAGCTTTCTTT. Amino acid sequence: CASSSGVSYTEAFF.

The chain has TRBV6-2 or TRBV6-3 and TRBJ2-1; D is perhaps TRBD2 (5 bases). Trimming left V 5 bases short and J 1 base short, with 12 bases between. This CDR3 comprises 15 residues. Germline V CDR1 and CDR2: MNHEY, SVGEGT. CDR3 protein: CASSPSGISYNEQFF. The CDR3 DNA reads TGTGCCAGCAGTCCATCCGGGATTTCCTACAATGAGCAGTTCTTC.

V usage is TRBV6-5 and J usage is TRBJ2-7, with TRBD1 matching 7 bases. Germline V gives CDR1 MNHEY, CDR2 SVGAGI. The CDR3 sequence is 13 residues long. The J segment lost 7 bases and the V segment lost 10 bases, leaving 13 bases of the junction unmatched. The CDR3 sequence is CATQQGTPGEQYF. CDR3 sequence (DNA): TGTGCCACTCAACAGGGGACCCCTGGAGAGCAGTACTTC.

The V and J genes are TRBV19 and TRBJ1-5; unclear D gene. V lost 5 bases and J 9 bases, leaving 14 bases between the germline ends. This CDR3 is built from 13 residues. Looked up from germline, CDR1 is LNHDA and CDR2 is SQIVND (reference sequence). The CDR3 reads CASSPSRLGPQHF. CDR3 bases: TGTGCCAGTAGTCCTAGTCGACTTGGGCCCCAGCATTTT.

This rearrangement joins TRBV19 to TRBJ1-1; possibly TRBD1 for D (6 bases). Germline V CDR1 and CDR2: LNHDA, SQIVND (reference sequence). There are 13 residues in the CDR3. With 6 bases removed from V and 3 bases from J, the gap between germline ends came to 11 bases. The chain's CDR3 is CASRTQGDTEAFF. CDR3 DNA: TGTGCCAGTAGGACACAGGGCGACACTGAAGCTTTCTTT.

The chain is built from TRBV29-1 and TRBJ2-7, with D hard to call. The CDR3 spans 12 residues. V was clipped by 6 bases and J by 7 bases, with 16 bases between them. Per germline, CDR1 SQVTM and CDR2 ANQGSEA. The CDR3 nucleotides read TGCAGCGTCACCCTTCCCCCCGAGGAGCAGTACTTC. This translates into CSVTLPPEEQYF.

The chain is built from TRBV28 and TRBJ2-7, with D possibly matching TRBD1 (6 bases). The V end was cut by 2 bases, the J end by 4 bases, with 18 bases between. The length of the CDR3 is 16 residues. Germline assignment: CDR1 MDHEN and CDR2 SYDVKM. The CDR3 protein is CASSLATGQGKYEQYF. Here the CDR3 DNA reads TGTGCCAGCAGTTTAGCTACTGGGCAGGGGAAGTACGAGCAGTACTTC.

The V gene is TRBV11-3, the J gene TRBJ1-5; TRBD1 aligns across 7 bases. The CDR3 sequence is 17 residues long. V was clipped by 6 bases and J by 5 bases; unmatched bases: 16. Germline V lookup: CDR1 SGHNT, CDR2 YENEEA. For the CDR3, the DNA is TGTGCCAGCAGGAACCAAGGGGGCTTCTACTCTCATCAGCCCCAGCATTTT. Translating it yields CASRNQGGFYSHQPQHF.